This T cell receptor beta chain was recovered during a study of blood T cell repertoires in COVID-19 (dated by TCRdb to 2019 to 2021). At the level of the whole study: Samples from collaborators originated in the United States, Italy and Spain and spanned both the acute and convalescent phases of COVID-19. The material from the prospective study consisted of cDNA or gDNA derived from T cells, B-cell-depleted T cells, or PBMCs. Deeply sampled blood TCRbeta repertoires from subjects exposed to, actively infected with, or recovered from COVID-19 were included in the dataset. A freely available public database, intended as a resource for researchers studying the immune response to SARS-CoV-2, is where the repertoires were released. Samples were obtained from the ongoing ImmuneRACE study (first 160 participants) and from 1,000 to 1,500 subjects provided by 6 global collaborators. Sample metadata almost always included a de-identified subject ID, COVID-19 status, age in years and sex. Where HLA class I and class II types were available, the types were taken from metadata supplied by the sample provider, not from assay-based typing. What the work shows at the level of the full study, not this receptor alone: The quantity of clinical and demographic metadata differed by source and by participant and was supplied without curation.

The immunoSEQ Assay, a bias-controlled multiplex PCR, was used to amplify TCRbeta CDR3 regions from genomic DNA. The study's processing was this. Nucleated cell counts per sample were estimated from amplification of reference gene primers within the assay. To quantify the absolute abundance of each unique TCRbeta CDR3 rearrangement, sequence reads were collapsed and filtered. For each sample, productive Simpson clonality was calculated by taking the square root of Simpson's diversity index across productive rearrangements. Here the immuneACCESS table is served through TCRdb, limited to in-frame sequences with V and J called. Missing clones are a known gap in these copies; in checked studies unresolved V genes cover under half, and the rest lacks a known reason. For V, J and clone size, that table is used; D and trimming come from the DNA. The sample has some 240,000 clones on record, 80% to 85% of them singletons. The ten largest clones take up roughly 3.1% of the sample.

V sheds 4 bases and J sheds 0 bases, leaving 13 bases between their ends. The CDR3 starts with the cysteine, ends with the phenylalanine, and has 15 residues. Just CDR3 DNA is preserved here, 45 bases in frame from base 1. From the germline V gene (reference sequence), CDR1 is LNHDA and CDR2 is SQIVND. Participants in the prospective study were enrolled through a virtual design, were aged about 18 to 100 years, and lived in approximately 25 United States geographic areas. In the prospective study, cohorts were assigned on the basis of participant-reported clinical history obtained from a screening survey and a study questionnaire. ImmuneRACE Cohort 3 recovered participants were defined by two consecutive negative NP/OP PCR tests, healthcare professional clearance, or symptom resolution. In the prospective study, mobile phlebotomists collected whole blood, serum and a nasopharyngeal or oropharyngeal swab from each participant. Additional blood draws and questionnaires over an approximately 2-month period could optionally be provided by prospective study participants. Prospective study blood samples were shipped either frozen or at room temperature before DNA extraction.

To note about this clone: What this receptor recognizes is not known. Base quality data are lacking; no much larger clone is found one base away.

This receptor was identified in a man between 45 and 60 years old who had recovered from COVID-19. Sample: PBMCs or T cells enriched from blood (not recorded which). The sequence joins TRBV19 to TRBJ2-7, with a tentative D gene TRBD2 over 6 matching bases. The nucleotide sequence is TGTGCCAGTAGTACCCCTGGCGGGAACTCCTACGAGCAGTACTTC. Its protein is CASSTPGGNSYEQYF.